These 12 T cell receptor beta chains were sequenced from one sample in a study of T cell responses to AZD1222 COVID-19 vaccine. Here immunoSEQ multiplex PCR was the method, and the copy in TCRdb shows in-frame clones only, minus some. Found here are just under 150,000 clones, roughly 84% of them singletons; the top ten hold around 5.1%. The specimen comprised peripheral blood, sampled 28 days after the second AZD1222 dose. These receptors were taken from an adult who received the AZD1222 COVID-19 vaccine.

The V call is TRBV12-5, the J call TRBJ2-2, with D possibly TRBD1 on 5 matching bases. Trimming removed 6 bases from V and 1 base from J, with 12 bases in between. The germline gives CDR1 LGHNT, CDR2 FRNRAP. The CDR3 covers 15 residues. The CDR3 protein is CASGWTTRNTGELFF. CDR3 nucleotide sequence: TGTGCTAGTGGCTGGACAACTCGGAACACCGGGGAGCTGTTTTTT.

CDR3 DNA sequence: TGCGCCAGCAGCTTCGAACCGGGACAGGGAGATGAAGCTTTCTTT. It translates to CASSFEPGQGDEAFF. The chain joins TRBV5-1 to TRBJ1-1; 9 positions match TRBD1. This CDR3 is built from 15 residues. Germline values: CDR1 SGHRS, CDR2 YFSETQ. After removal of 2 bases from V and 7 bases from J, the junction contained 9 bases not matched to a gene.

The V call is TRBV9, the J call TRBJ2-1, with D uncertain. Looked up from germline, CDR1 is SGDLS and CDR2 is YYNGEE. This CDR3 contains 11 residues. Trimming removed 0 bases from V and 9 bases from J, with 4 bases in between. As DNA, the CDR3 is TGTGCCAGCAGCGTAGGTCTTGAGCAGTTCTTC. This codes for CASSVGLEQFF.

CDR3 residues: CAIPGPGGEALFF. CDR3 nucleotides: TGTGCCATCCCCGGGCCCGGGGGGGAAGCGCTGTTTTTT. V and J are TRBV2 and TRBJ2-2; 8 bases line up with TRBD2. Trimming at V came to 10 bases and at J to 13 bases, leaving 14 bases not matched to a gene. CDR1 is SNHLY and CDR2 is FYNNEI in the germline V gene. The CDR3 loop spans 13 amino acids.

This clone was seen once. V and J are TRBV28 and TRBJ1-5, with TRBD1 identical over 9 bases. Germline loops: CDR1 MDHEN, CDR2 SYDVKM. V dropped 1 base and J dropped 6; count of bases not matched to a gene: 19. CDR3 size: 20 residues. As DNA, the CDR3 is TGTGCCAGCAGTTTATCCTCGGGGACAGGGATCTTCCGAGGTCTTCAGCCCCAGCATTTT. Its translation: CASSLSSGTGIFRGLQPQHF. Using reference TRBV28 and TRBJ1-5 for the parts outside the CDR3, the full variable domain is DVKVTQSSRYLVKRTGEKVFLECVQDMDHENMFWYRQDPGLGLRLIYFSYDVKMKEKGDIPEGYSVSREKKERFSLILESASTNQTSMYLCASSLSSGTGIFRGLQPQHFGDGTRLSIL.

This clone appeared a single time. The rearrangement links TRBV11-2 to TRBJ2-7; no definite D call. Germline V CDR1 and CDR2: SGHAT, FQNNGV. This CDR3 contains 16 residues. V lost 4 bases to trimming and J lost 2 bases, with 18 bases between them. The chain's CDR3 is CASSSVSGPAAYEQYF. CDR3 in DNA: TGTGCCAGCAGCTCCGTATCCGGACCCGCGGCCTACGAGCAGTACTTC.

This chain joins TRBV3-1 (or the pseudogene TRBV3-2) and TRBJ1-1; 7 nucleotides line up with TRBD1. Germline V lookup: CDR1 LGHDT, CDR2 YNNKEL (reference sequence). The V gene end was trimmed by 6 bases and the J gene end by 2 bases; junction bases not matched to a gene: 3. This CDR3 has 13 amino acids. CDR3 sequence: CASRYRGNTEAFF. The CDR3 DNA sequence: TGTGCCAGCAGGTACAGGGGAAACACTGAAGCTTTCTTT.

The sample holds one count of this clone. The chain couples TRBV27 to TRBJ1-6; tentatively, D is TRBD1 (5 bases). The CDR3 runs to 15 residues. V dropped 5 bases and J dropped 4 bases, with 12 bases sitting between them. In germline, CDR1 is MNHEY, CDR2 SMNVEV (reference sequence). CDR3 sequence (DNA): TGTGCCAGCAGTCCCCCCCGACAGTATAATTCACCCCTCCACTTT. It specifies CASSPPRQYNSPLHF.

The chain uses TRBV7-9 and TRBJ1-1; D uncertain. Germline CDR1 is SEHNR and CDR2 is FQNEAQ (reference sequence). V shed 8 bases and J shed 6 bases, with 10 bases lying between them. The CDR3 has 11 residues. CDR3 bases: TGTGCCAGCGGTGTTGGGGCTGAAGCTTTCTTT. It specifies CASGVGAEAFF. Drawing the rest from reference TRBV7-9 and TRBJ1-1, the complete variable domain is DTGVSQNPRHKITKRGQNVTFRCDPISEHNRLYWYRQTLGQGPEFLTYFQNEAQLEKSRLLSDRFSAERPKGSFSTLEIQRTEQGDSAMYLCASGVGAEAFFGQGTRLTVV.

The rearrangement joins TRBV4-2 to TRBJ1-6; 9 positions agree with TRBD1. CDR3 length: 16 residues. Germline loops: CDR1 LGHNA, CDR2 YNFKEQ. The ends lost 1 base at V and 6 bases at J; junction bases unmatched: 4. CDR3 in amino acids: CASSQGTGAVNSPLHF. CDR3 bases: TGTGCCAGCAGCCAAGGGACAGGGGCGGTTAATTCACCCCTCCACTTT.

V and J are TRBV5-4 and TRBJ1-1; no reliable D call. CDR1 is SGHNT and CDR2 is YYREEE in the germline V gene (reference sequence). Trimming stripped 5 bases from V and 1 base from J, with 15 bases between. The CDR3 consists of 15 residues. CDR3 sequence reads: CASSDARGGNTEAFF. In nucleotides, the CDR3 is TGTGCCAGCAGTGATGCCCGGGGAGGGAACACTGAAGCTTTCTTT. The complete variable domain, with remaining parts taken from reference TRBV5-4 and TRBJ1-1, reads ETGVTQSPTHLIKTRGQQVTLRCSSQSGHNTVSWYQQALGQGPQFIFQYYREEENGRGNFPPRFSGLQFPNYSSELNVNALELDDSALYLCASSDARGGNTEAFFGQGTRLTVV.

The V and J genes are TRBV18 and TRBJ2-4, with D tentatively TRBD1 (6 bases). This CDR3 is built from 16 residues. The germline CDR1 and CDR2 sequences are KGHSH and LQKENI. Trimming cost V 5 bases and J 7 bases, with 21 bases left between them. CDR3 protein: CASSSPDRSLGNIQYF. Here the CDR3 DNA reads TGTGCCAGCTCATCCCCCGACAGGAGCTTAGGTAACATTCAGTACTTC.